This entry is about one T cell receptor beta chain. The V gene end was trimmed by 2 bases and the J gene end by 4 bases; junction bases not matched to a gene: 4. Germline loops: CDR1 KGHSH, CDR2 LQKENI. The CDR3 has 15 residues. These data belong to a study of blood T cell repertoires in COVID-19. The assay was immunoSEQ multiplex PCR, and TCRdb's table has in-frame clones only and misses some. The sample lists 180,000 or so clones, about 80% occurring once. The sequencing sample was made of PBMCs or T cells enriched from blood (not recorded which). This clonotype originated in a man aged 35-49 years who had recovered from COVID-19. The chain combines TRBV18 with TRBJ2-7, with 11 bases that match TRBD2. The CDR3 sequence: CASSPALAGVYEQYF. For the CDR3, the DNA is TGTGCCAGCTCACCAGCACTAGCGGGGGTATACGAGCAGTACTTC.